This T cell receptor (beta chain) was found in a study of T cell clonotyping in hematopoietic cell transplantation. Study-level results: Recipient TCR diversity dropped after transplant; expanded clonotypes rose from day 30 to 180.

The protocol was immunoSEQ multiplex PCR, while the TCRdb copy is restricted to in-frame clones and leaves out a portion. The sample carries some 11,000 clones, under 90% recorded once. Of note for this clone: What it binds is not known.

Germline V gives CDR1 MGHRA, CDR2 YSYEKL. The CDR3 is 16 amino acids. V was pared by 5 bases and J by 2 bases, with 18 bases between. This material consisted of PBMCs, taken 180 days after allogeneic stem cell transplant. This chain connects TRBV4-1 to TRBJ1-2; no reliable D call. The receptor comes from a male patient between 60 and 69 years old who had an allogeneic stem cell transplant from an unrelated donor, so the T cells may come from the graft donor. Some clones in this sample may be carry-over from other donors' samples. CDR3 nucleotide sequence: TGCGCCAGCAGCAAATTGGACGGACCCTCAAACTATGGCTACACCTTC. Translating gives CASSKLDGPSNYGYTF.